These T cell receptor beta chains were read from a single sample in a study of blood T cell repertoires in COVID-19. Here immunoSEQ multiplex PCR was the method, and the copy in TCRdb shows in-frame clones only, minus some. The table has about 42,000 clones, roughly 84% seen once. Material: peripheral blood. The receptors stem from a human donor in a cohort sampled during active COVID-19. Both conserved end residues are part of each CDR3. The D gene is left open where the match is weak. Expanded clones are given a class, and other clones once, few, many or no size at all.

v_gene,d_gene,len,abundance,j_gene,CDR3nt,CDR3aa
TRBV7-9,.,13,.,TRBJ1-1,TGTGCCAGCAGCTCCGGGCCTGCCGGGGGGGCTTTCTTT,CASSSGPAGGAFF
TRBV3-1/TRBV3-2,.,13,.,TRBJ2-5,TGTGCCAGCAGCCATCTAGGAAGAGAGACCCAGTACTTC,CASSHLGRETQYF
TRBV23-1,.,17,.,TRBJ2-1,TGCGCCAGCAGTCGAAATCCCCCGGGGTCGGAGGCAGGTGAGCAGTTCTTC,CASSRNPPGSEAGEQFF
TRBV7-2,.,14,once,TRBJ1-5,TGTGCCAGCAGCTTAGAAGGGGGCAATCAGCCCCAGCATTTT,CASSLEGGNQPQHF
TRBV7-3,TRBD1,15,.,TRBJ2-1,TGTGCCAGCAGCCCACCGGGACAGGGGGCTAGGGAGCAGTTCTTC,CASSPPGQGAREQFF
TRBV7-9,TRBD2,16,.,TRBJ2-2,TGTGCCAGCAGCTTCCGGACTAGCGGGGGTACCGGGGAGCTGTTTTTT,CASSFRTSGGTGELFF
TRBV10-1,TRBD2,15,.,TRBJ2-7,TGCGCCGGCAAAGCGAGCGGGGGATCGTCGGGAGAGCAGTACTTC,CAGKASGGSSGEQYF
TRBV10-3,TRBD1,16,.,TRBJ1-6,TGTGCCATCAGTGAGTCACGGCCGGACAGGGGTTCACCCCTCCACTTT,CAISESRPDRGSPLHF
TRBV6-5,.,14,.,TRBJ1-4,TGTGCCAGCGGGAGCCTCAGGAACAATGAAAAACTGTTTTTT,CASGSLRNNEKLFF
TRBV4-1,TRBD2,19,once,TRBJ2-2,TGCGCCAGCAGCCAAGTTCAGAGCACTAGCGGGGGCCTCGCCGGGGAGCTGTTTTTT,CASSQVQSTSGGLAGELFF
TRBV4-2,TRBD1,16,.,TRBJ1-1,TGTGCCAGCAGCCAAGCCCCGGGGACAGGGGGGTCTGAAGCTTTCTTT,CASSQAPGTGGSEAFF
TRBV3-1/TRBV3-2,.,12,.,TRBJ2-4,TGTGCCAGCAGCCAGAGAGGTAACATTCAGTACTTC,CASSQRGNIQYF
TRBV5-1,TRBD1,14,.,TRBJ2-5,TGCGCCAGCAGCTTAGGGGGCAAAAAAGAGACCCAGTACTTC,CASSLGGKKETQYF
TRBV7-9,.,13,few,TRBJ2-1,TGTGCCAGCAGCCCAAAGGACACAAATGAGCAGTTCTTC,CASSPKDTNEQFF
TRBV11-1,TRBD1,14,.,TRBJ1-6,TGTGCCAGCAGCCGGGACAGGGATAATTCACCCCTCCACTTT,CASSRDRDNSPLHF
TRBV5-1,TRBD2,17,.,TRBJ2-3,TGCGCCAGCAGCCCAGGACTAGCGGGGGCCTCCACAGATACGCAGTATTTT,CASSPGLAGASTDTQYF
TRBV7-8,TRBD1,13,once,TRBJ2-1,TGTGCCAGCAGCCAGACAGGGACCAATGAGCAGTTCTTC,CASSQTGTNEQFF
TRBV28,.,15,.,TRBJ1-6,TGTGCCAGCAGTGGCGGACAGTCCTATAATTCACCCCTCCACTTT,CASSGGQSYNSPLHF
TRBV5-5,.,14,.,TRBJ1-3,TGTGCCAGCAGCGTTGGTGCGGGGGGAAACACCATATATTTT,CASSVGAGGNTIYF
TRBV7-2,TRBD1,15,.,TRBJ1-5,TGTGCCAGCAGCGCTTGGGACAGGGGTGATCAGCCCCAGCATTTT,CASSAWDRGDQPQHF
TRBV11-1,TRBD1,16,.,TRBJ2-3,TGTGCCAGCAGCTTATCAGACAGGGGAGGCACAGATACGCAGTATTTT,CASSLSDRGGTDTQYF
TRBV12-2,.,18,.,TRBJ2-2,TGTGCAAGTCGCTTAGCTATGCGTGGGACAGGAGACACCGGGGAGCTGTTTTTT,CASRLAMRGTGDTGELFF
TRBV19,TRBD1,15,.,TRBJ2-3,TGTGCCAGTAGTCCTTGGGACAGTAGCACAGATACGCAGTATTTT,CASSPWDSSTDTQYF
TRBV3-1/TRBV3-2,TRBD1,15,.,TRBJ1-5,TGTGCCAGCAGCTTGACAGGGGGCGGCAATCAGCCCCAGCATTTT,CASSLTGGGNQPQHF
TRBV5-1,TRBD2,17,.,TRBJ2-3,TGCGCCAGCAGCTTGGCCACTAGCGGGGGGGCCGCAGATACGCAGTATTTT,CASSLATSGGAADTQYF
TRBV7-9,TRBD1,16,.,TRBJ1-3,TGTGCCTCCCCAGGACAGGGGAGCCTGCTTGGAAACACCATATATTTT,CASPGQGSLLGNTIYF
TRBV7-9,.,14,.,TRBJ1-3,TGTGCCAGTTCTAGAGGTTCTCTGGAAAACACCATATATTTT,CASSRGSLENTIYF
TRBV19,.,14,.,TRBJ1-5,TGTGCCAGTAGTGGCAATTCAGGTAACCAACCCCAGCATTTT,CASSGNSGNQPQHF
TRBV2,.,10,once,TRBJ2-3,TGTGCCAGCAGTGTTGGACACCAGTATTTT,CASSVGHQYF
TRBV6-1,.,13,.,TRBJ1-3,TGTGCCAGCAGTGAGCGGGGCGGAAACACCATATATTTT,CASSERGGNTIYF
TRBV2,TRBD1,14,.,TRBJ2-7,TGTGCCAGCAGTCGTAGGACAGGGATCTACGAGCAGTACTTC,CASSRRTGIYEQYF
TRBV6-5,.,11,medium-sized,TRBJ2-7,TGTGCCAGCAGGCGAGCCTACGAGCAGTACTTC,CASRRAYEQYF
TRBV7-2,.,13,.,TRBJ1-1,TGTGCCAGCAGCTTACAGCGCGACACTGAAGCTTTCTTT,CASSLQRDTEAFF
TRBV9,.,16,.,TRBJ2-3,TGTGCCAGCAGCGTTACTAGGGGGGGAACTCCAGATACGCAGTATTTT,CASSVTRGGTPDTQYF
TRBV13,TRBD1,16,.,TRBJ2-7,TGTGCCAGCAGCGACGCCGGACAGGGTGCGGGCTACGAGCAGTACTTC,CASSDAGQGAGYEQYF
TRBV5-1,.,15,.,TRBJ1-5,TGCGCCAGCAGCTTGGAGGGGACAAGCAATCAGCCCCAGCATTTT,CASSLEGTSNQPQHF
TRBV10-2,TRBD1,14,.,TRBJ1-5,TGCGCCAGTCAGACAGGGAGAAACAATCAGCCCCAGCATTTT,CASQTGRNNQPQHF
TRBV2,TRBD1,13,.,TRBJ2-1,TGTGCCAGCCGGGACAGGGGGTACAATGAGCAGTTCTTC,CASRDRGYNEQFF
TRBV2,TRBD1,15,.,TRBJ2-1,TGTGCCAGCAGTGGAACAGGGGGGACCTACAATGAGCAGTTCTTC,CASSGTGGTYNEQFF
TRBV5-4,.,16,.,TRBJ2-3,TGTGCCAGCAGCTTGGTTGTAGCGGCGGGCACAGATACGCAGTATTTT,CASSLVVAAGTDTQYF
TRBV7-8,TRBD2,14,.,TRBJ2-5,TGTGCCAGCAGCCCTAGGGTGGCGGGAGGGCCCCAGTACTTC,CASSPRVAGGPQYF
TRBV5-1,TRBD1,13,.,TRBJ1-2,TGCGCCAGCAACCCGGGACAGAACTATGGCTACACCTTC,CASNPGQNYGYTF
TRBV4-1,.,15,.,TRBJ1-1,TGCGCCAGCAGCCAATCCTCGACAGGAAACACTGAAGCTTTCTTT,CASSQSSTGNTEAFF
TRBV2,TRBD2,11,.,TRBJ2-7,TGCATTTCGGGACTAGCGTACGAGCAGTACTTC,CISGLAYEQYF
TRBV3-1/TRBV3-2,.,15,.,TRBJ1-5,TGTGCCAGCAGCCCGGGGGGGGGCACTAATCAGCCCCAGCATTTT,CASSPGGGTNQPQHF
TRBV6-5,.,14,few,TRBJ1-3,TGTGCCAGCGTGGATTGGGCTTCTGGAAACACCATATATTTT,CASVDWASGNTIYF
TRBV7-2,.,16,.,TRBJ1-1,TGTGCCAGCAGCTTAGCAGCAAACCGGGTCTACCGAGAAGCTTTCTTT,CASSLAANRVYREAFF
TRBV28,TRBD1,15,.,TRBJ1-2,TGTGCCAGCAGTTTCCCGACAGGGGGCAACTATGGCTACACCTTC,CASSFPTGGNYGYTF
TRBV12-3/TRBV12-4,.,11,.,TRBJ2-7,TGTGCCAGCAGCCGCTACCACGAGCAGTACTTC,CASSRYHEQYF
TRBV9,.,14,.,TRBJ2-7,TGTGCCAGCAGCGTAGAACCGGGAACCCACGAGCAGTACTTC,CASSVEPGTHEQYF
TRBV29-1,.,13,.,TRBJ2-1,TGCAGCGTTAATCCGTTTACCTACAATGAGCAGTTCTTC,CSVNPFTYNEQFF
TRBV28,.,15,.,TRBJ1-3,TGTGCCAGCAGTTTATTCAGGGGATCAGGAAACACCATATATTTT,CASSLFRGSGNTIYF
TRBV5-1,TRBD1,15,.,TRBJ2-7,TGCGCCAGCAGCTGGGGGACAGGGAGCTCCTACGAGCAGTACTTC,CASSWGTGSSYEQYF
TRBV7-2,TRBD2,17,.,TRBJ2-2,TGTGCCAGCAGCCCTTTCCCGGGGGGGGCGAACACCGGGGAGCTGTTTTTT,CASSPFPGGANTGELFF
TRBV6-2/TRBV6-3,.,15,.,TRBJ2-7,TGTGCCAGCAGTTACCAAGGACAACTCCCCTACGAGCAGTACTTC,CASSYQGQLPYEQYF
TRBV18,TRBD1,14,.,TRBJ1-2,TGTGCCAGCTCACCACTCGGGACAGAGCATGGCTACACCTTC,CASSPLGTEHGYTF
TRBV30,.,13,.,TRBJ2-5,TGTGCCTGGACTGGCCGGGGATCAGGGACCCAGTACTTC,CAWTGRGSGTQYF